These 8 T cell receptor beta chains share one sample of origin, sequenced in a study of graft-versus-host responses after intestinal transplantation. Their specific antigens are unknown. The repertoire was sequenced with immunoSEQ multiplex PCR; TCRdb's copy has only in-frame clones and lacks some. The sample records some 87,000 clones, roughly 92% being singletons. The material was unstimulated CD4+ T cells sorted from spleen or lymph node cells, obtained before intestinal transplant. The source is a human donor who received an intestinal transplant.

The chain has TRBV2 and TRBJ2-7; 11 nucleotides align to TRBD2. Trimming removed 6 bases from V and 2 bases from J; junction bases left unmatched: 9. CDR3 length: 16 amino acids. Looked up from germline, CDR1 is SNHLY and CDR2 is FYNNEI. The CDR3, as DNA: TGTGCCAGCAGAACCCTACTAGCGGGAGAGGCCTACGAGCAGTACTTC. Encoded protein: CASRTLLAGEAYEQYF.

The genes are TRBV14 and TRBJ1-1; D might be TRBD1 (6 bases). CDR1 is SGHDN and CDR2 is FVKESK in the germline V gene. There are 13 residues in the CDR3. V was clipped by 4 bases and J by 1 base, with 7 bases between them. In DNA form, the CDR3 reads TGTGCCAGCAGCCGGACAGCGAACACTGAAGCTTTCTTT. Its protein is CASSRTANTEAFF. Full variable domain (rest looked up from reference TRBV14 and TRBJ1-1): EAGVTQFPSHSVIEKGQTVTLRCDPISGHDNLYWYRRVMGKEIKFLLHFVKESKQDESGMPNNRFLAERTGGTYSTLKVQPAELEDSGVYFCASSRTANTEAFFGQGTRLTVV.

The chain combines TRBV7-2 with TRBJ2-1; 10 bases align to TRBD2. Germline trimming cut 3 bases from V and 3 bases from J; bases unmatched to any gene: 2. The CDR3 extends over 15 amino acids. Germline V gives CDR1 SGHTA, CDR2 FQGNSA. The CDR3 loop reads CASSFTSGVYNEQFF. The CDR3 DNA reads TGTGCCAGCAGCTTCACTAGCGGGGTCTACAATGAGCAGTTCTTC.

This chain links TRBV18 with TRBJ1-2; 7 bases are a match to TRBD1. J was trimmed by 8 bases and V by 3 bases; bases with no gene match: 6. Germline V gene data show CDR1 as KGHSH and CDR2 as LQKENI. This CDR3 has 13 amino acids. The CDR3 loop reads CASSPTGERGYTF. The CDR3 DNA is TGTGCCAGCTCACCTACAGGGGAAAGGGGCTACACCTTC.

The V call is TRBV29-1, the J call TRBJ2-1; D gene unclear. V was clipped by 7 bases and J by 8 bases, with 15 bases between them. CDR1 and CDR2 (germline): SQVTM, ANQGSEA. This CDR3 comprises 12 residues. The CDR3 region has the DNA TGCAGCGCCATGGCACAAGGCTATGAGCAGTTCTTC. Encoded protein: CSAMAQGYEQFF.

The J gene is TRBJ1-4, the V gene TRBV6-1; unclear D gene. This CDR3 has 12 residues. Looked up from germline, CDR1 is MNHNS and CDR2 is SASEGT. V was cut by 3 bases and J by 10 bases, with 9 bases left in between. CDR3 in amino acids: CASSESPRKLFF. In DNA, the CDR3 is TGTGCCAGCAGTGAGTCTCCGAGAAAACTGTTTTTT.

The chain joins TRBV27 to TRBJ2-7, with 9 nucleotides matching TRBD1. Germline lookup yields CDR1 MNHEY and CDR2 SMNVEV (reference sequence). V lost 2 bases and J lost 7; bases outside the gene matches: 9. The CDR3 covers 15 residues. CDR3 amino acids: CASSLVQGQGREQYF. CDR3 sequence (DNA): TGTGCCAGCAGTTTAGTACAGGGACAGGGAAGAGAGCAGTACTTC.

The V gene is TRBV5-1, the J gene TRBJ2-3; TRBD1 aligns across 9 bases. The CDR3 is 16 amino acids. The junction had 6 bases not matched to a gene; V was cut back by 4 bases and J by 0 bases. Germline CDR1 reads SGHRS; CDR2 reads YFSETQ. CDR3 region: CASSATGTGSTDTQYF. CDR3 DNA: TGCGCCAGCAGCGCAACCGGGACAGGGAGCACAGATACGCAGTATTTT.